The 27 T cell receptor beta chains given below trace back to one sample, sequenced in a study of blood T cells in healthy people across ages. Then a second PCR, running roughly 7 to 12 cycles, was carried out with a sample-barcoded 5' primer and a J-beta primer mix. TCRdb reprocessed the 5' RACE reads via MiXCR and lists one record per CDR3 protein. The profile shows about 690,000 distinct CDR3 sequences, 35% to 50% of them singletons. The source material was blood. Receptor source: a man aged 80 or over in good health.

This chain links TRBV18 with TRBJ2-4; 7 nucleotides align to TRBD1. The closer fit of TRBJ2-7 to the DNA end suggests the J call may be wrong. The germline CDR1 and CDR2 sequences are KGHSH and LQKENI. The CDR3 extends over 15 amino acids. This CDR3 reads CASSPDRGGMNEQYF. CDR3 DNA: TGTGCCAGCTCACCAGATAGAGGGGGCATGAACGAGCAGTACTTC.

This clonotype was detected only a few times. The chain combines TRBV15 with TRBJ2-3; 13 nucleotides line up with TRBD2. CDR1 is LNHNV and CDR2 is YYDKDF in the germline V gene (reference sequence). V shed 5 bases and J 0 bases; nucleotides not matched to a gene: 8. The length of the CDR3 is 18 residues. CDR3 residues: CATSPGLAGVSSTDTQYF. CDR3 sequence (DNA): TGTGCCACCAGCCCAGGACTAGCGGGGGTATCTAGCACAGATACGCAGTATTTT.

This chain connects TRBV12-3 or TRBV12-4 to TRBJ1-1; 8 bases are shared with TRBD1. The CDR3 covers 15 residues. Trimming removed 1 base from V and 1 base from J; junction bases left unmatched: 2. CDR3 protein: CASSLVDRANTEAFF. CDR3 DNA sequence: TGTGCCAGCAGTTTAGTGGACAGGGCGAACACTGAAGCTTTCTTT.

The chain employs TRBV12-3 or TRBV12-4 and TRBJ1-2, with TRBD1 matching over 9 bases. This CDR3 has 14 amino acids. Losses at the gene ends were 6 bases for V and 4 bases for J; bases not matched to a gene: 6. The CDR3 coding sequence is TGTGCCAGCAGGCGGACAGGGGATCCCTATGGCTACACCTTC. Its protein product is CASRRTGDPYGYTF.

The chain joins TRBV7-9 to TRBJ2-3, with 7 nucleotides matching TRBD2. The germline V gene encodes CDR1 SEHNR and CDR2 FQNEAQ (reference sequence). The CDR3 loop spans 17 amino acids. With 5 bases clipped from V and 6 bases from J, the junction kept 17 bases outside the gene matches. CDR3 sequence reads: CASSPPLTSPLEDTQYF. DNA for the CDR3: TGTGCCAGCAGCCCCCCCCTGACTAGCCCACTTGAGGATACGCAGTATTTT.

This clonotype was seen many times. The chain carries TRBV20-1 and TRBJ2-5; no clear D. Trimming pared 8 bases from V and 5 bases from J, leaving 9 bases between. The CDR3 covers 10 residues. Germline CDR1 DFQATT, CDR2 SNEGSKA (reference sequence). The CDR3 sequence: CSKGGETQYF. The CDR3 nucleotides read TGCAGTAAGGGTGGGGAGACCCAGTACTTC.

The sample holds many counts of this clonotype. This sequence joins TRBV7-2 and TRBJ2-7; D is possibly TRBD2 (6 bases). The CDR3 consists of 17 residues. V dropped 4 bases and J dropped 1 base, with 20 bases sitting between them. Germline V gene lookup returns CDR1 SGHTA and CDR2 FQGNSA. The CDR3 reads CASSSTPLAVGSYEQYF. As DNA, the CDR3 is TGTGCCAGCAGCTCAACCCCATTAGCGGTAGGATCCTACGAGCAGTACTTC.

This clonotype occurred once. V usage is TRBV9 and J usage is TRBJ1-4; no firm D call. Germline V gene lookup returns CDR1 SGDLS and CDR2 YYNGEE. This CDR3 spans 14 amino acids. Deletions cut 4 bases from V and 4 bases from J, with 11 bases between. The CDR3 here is CASSPDLRNEKLFF. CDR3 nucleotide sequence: TGTGCCAGCAGCCCGGACCTCCGTAATGAAAAACTGTTTTTT.

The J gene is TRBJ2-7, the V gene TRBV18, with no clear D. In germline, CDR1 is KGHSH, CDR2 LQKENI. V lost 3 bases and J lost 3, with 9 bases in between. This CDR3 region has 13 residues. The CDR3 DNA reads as TGTGCCAGCTCACCTCTAGGGAACTACGAGCAGTACTTC. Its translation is CASSPLGNYEQYF.

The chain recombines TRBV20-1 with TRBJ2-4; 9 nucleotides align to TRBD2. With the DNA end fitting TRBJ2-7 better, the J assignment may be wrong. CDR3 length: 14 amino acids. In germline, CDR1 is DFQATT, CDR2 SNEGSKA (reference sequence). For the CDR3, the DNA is TGCAGTGCTAGACAAAGCGGGAGGCCCTGCGAGCAGTACTTC. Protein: CSARQSGRPCEQYF.

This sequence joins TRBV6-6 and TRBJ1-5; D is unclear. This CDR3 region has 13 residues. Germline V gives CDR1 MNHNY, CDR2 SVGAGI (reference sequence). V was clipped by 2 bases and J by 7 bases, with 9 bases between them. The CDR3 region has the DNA TGTGCCAGCAGTTACAGGACGCTCCAGCCCCAGCATTTT. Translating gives CASSYRTLQPQHF.

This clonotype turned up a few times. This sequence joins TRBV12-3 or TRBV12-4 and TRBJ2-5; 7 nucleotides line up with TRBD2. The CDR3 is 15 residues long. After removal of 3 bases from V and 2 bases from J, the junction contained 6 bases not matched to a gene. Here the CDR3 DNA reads TGTGCCAGCAGTTTGTCAGGAGCGGGGCAAGAGACCCAGTACTTC. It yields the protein CASSLSGAGQETQYF.

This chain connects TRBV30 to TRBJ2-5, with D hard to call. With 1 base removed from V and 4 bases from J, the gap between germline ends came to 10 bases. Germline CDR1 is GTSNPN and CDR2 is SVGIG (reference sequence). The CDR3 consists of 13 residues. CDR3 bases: TGTGCCTGGAGTGGACGGGCGCGAGAGACCCAGTACTTC. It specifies CAWSGRARETQYF.

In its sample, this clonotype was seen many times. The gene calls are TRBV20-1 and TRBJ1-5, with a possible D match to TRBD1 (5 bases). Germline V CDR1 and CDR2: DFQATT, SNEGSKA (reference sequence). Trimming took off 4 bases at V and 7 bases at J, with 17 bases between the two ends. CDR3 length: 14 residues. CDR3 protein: CSATIRDGGQPQHF. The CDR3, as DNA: TGCAGTGCTACTATCCGGGACGGAGGGCAGCCCCAGCATTTT.

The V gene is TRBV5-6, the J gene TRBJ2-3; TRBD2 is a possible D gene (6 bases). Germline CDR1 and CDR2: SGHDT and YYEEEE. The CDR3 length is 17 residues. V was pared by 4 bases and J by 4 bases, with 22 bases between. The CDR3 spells CASSLGLSGFRADTQYF. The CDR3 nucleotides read TGTGCCAGCAGCCTGGGGTTGAGCGGGTTCAGGGCAGATACGCAGTATTTT.

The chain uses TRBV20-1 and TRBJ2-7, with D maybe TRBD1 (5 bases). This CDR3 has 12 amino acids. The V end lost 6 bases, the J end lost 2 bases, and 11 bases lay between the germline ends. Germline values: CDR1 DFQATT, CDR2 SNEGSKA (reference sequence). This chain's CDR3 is CSATQGTYEQYF. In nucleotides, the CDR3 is TGCAGTGCCACTCAGGGTACCTACGAGCAGTACTTC.

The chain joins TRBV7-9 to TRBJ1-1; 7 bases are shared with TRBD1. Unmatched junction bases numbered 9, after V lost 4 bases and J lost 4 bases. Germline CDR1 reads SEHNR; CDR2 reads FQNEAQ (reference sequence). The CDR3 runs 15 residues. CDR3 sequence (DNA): TGTGCCAGCAGCTCCCGGGAACAGGGGACCACTGAAGCTTTCTTT. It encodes CASSSREQGTTEAFF.

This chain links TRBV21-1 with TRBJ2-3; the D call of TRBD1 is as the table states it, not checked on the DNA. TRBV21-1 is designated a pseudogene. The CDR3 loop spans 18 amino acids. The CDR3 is CASSTVCGQGAFMDTQYF. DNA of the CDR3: TGTGCCAGCAGCACAGTATGCGGACAGGGGGCTTTCATGGATACGCAGTATTTT.

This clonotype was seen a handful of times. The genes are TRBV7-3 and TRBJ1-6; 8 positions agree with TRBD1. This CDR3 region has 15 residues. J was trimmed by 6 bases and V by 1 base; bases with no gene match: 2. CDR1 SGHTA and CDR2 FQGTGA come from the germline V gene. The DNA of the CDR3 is TGTGCCAGCAGCTTAAGGACAGGGAGTAATTCACCCCTCCACTTT. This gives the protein CASSLRTGSNSPLHF.

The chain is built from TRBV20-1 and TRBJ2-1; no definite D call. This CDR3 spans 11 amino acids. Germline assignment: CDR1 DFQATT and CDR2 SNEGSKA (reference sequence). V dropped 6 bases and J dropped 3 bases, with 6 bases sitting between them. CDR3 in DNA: TGCAGTGCCAAGTACTACAATGAGCAGTTCTTC. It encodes CSAKYYNEQFF.

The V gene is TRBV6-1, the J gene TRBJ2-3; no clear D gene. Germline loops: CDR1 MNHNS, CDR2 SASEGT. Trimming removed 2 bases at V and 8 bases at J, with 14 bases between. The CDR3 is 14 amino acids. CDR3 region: CASSEPGGPGTQYF. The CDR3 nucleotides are TGTGCCAGCAGTGAACCTGGCGGCCCCGGTACGCAGTATTTT.

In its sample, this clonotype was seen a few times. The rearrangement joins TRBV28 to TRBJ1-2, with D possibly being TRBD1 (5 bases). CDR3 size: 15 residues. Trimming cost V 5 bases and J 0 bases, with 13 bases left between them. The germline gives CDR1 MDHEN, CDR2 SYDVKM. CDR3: CASSPLGVANYGYTF. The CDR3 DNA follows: TGTGCCAGCAGTCCGTTGGGGGTAGCTAACTATGGCTACACCTTC.

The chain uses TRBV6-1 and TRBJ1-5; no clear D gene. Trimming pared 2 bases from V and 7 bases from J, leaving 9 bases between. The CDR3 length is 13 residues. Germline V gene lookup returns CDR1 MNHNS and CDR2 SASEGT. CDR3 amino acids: CASSESGSQPQHF. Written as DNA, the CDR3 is TGTGCCAGCAGTGAATCGGGGTCCCAGCCCCAGCATTTT.

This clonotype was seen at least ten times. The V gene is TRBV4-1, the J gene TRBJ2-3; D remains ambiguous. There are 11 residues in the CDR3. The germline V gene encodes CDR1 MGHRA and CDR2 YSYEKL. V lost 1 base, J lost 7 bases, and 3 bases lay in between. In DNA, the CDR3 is TGCGCCAGCAGCCAAGGACATACGCAGTATTTT. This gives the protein CASSQGHTQYF.

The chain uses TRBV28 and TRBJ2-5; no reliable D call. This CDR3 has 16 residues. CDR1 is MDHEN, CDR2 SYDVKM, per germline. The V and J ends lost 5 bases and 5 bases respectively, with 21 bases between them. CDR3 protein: CASSRRFRSGSETQYF. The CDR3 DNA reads TGTGCCAGCAGTCGCCGTTTCAGGTCTGGCTCTGAGACCCAGTACTTC.

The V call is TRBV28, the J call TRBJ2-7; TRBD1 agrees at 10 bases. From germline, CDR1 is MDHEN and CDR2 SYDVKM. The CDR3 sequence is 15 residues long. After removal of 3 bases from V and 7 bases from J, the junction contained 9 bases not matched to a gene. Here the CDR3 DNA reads TGTGCCAGCAGTTTGACAGGGGGCTTCCACAATGAGCAGTACTTC. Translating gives CASSLTGGFHNEQYF.

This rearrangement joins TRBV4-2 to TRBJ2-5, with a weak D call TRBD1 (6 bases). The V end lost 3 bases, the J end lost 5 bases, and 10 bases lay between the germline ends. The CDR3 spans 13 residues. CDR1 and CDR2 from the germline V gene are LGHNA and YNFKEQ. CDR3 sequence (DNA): TGTGCCAGCAGCCAGAACAGGGTGGAGACCCAGTACTTC. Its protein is CASSQNRVETQYF.